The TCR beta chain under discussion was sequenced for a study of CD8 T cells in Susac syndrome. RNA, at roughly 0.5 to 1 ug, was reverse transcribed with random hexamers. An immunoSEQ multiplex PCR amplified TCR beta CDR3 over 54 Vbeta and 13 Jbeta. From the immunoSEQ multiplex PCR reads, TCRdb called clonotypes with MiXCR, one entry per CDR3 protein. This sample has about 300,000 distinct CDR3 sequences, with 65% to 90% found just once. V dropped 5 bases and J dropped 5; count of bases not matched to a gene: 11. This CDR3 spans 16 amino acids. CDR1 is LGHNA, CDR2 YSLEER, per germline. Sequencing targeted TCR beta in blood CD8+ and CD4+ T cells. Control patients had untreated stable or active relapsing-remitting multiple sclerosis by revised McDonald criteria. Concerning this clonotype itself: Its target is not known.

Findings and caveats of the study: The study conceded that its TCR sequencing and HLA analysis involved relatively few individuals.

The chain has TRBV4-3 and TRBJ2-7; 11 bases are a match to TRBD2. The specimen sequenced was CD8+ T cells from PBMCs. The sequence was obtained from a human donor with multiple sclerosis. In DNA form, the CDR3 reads TGCGCCAGCAGCTCCCTACTAGCGGGAGACACCCACGAGCAGTACTTC. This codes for CASSSLLAGDTHEQYF.